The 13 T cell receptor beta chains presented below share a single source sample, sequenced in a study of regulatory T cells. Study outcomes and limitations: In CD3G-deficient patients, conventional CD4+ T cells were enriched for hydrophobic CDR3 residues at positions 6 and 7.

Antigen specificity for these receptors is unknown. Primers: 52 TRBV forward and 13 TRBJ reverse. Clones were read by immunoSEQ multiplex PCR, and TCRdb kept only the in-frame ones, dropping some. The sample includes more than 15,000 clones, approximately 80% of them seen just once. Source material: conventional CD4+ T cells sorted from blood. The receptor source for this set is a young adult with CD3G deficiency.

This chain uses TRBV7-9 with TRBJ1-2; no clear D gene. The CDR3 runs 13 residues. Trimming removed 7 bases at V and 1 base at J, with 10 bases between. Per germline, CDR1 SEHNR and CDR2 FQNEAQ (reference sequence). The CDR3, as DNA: TGTGCCAGCACCCCCTCCTTTAACTATGGCTACACCTTC. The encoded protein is CASTPSFNYGYTF.

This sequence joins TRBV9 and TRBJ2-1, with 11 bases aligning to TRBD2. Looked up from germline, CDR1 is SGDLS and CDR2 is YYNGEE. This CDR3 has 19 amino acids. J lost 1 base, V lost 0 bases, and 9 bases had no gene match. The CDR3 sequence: CASSVDSGGALPSYNEQFF. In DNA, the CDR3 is TGTGCCAGCAGCGTAGATAGCGGGGGGGCTCTACCGTCCTACAATGAGCAGTTCTTC.

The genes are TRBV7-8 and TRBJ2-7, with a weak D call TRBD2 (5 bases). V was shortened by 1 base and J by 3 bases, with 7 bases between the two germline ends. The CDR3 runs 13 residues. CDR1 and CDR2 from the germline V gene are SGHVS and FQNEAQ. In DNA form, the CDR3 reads TGTGCCAGCAGCTTAGTAGGAGGCTACGAGCAGTACTTC. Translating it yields CASSLVGGYEQYF.

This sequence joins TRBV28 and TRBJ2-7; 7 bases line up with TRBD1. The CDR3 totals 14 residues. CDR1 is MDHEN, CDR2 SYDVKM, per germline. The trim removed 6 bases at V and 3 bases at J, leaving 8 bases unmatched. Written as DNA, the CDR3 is TGTGCCAGCAGCCTCTCGGACAGGTACTACGAGCAGTACTTC. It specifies CASSLSDRYYEQYF.

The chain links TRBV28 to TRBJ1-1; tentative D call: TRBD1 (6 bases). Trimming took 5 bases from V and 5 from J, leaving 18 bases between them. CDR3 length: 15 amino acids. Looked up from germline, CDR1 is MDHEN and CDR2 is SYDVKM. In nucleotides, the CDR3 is TGTGCCAGCAGTATCCCCAGGGGCCAAGGGACTGAAGCTTTCTTT. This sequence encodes CASSIPRGQGTEAFF.

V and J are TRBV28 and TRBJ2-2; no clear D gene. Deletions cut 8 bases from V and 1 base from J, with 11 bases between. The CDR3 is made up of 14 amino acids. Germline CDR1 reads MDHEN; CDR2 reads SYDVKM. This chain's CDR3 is CASSRQLNTGELFF. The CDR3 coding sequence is TGTGCCAGCTCAAGGCAGCTGAACACCGGGGAGCTGTTTTTT.

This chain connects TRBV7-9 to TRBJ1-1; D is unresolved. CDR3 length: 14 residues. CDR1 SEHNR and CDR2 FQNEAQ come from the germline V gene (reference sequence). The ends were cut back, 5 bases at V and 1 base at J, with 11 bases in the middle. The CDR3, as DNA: TGTGCCAGCAGCCCCGGACGGAGGAACACTGAAGCTTTCTTT. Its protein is CASSPGRRNTEAFF.

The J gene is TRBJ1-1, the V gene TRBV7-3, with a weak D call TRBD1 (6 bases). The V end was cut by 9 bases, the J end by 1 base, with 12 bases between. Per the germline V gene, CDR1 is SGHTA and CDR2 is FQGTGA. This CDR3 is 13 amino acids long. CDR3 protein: CASKQGPNTEAFF. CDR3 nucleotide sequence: TGTGCCAGTAAACAGGGCCCGAACACTGAAGCTTTCTTT.

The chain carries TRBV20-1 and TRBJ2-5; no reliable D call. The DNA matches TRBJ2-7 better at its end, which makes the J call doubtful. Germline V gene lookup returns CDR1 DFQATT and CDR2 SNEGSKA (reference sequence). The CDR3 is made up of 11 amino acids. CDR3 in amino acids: CSARYGYEQYF. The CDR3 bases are TGCAGTGCTAGATATGGGTACGAGCAGTACTTC.

The CDR3, as DNA: TGTGCCAGCAGTTTTTTTTCAGGGGGGTATGGCTACACCTTC. Protein: CASSFFSGGYGYTF. The rearrangement links TRBV28 to TRBJ1-2; 7 bases align to TRBD1. The CDR3 sequence is 14 residues long. The V segment lost 3 bases and the J segment 5 bases; nucleotides outside the gene matches: 6. Looked up from germline, CDR1 is MDHEN and CDR2 is SYDVKM.

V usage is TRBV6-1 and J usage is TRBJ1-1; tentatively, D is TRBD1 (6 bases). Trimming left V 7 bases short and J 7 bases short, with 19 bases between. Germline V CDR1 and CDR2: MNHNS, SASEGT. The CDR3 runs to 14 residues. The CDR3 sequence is CASTKGTKGNEAFF. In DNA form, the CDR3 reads TGTGCCAGCACCAAAGGGACAAAAGGCAATGAAGCTTTCTTT.

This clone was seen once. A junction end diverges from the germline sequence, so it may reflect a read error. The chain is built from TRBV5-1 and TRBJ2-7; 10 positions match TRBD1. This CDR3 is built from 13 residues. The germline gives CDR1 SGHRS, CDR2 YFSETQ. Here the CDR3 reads CASSITGQGVFNF. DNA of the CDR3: TGCGCCAGCAGCATCACTGGACAGGGGGTGTTCAACTTC. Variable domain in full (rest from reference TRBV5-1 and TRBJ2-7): KAGVTQTPRYLIKTRGQQVTLSCSPISGHRSVSWYQQTPGQGLQFLFEYFSETQRNKGNFPGRFSGRQFSNSRSEMNVSTLELGDSALYLCASSITGQGVFNFGPGTRLTVT.

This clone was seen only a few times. The CDR3 DNA is TGCGCCAGCAGCTTGGAAGGCGTCGCCAGCCACGAGCAGTACTTC. It is translated as CASSLEGVASHEQYF. The rearrangement links TRBV5-1 to TRBJ2-7, with D unclear. With 0 bases removed from V and 5 bases from J, the gap between germline ends came to 15 bases. The CDR3 is 15 residues long. Germline-derived CDR1 and CDR2 are SGHRS and YFSETQ.